The rows below give T cell receptor beta chains drawn from one sample of a study of graft-versus-host responses after intestinal transplantation. Libraries were prepared by immunoSEQ multiplex PCR; TCRdb keeps only in-frame clonotypes and omits some of them. The table shows about 80,000 clones, with about 90% occurring only once. The sample here was PBMCs, taken 98 days after intestinal transplantation. Source of these receptors: a human patient who received an intestinal transplant, so some T cells may come from the graft donor. CDR3s include the opening cysteine and the closing phenylalanine or tryptophan. Each record gives: J gene, D gene, V gene, clone size, CDR3 protein, CDR3 DNA. The D gene is left open where the match is weak. The size field is filled for only some rows; it gives once, few, many or a size class.

TRBJ2-5,TRBD2,TRBV4-2,once,CASSQVPGTSGGLETQYF,TGTGCCAGCAGCCAAGTCCCGGGGACTAGCGGGGGGCTCGAGACCCAGTACTTC
TRBJ1-6,-,TRBV19,-,CASKWGTSYNSPLHF,TGTGCCAGTAAATGGGGCACCTCCTATAATTCACCCCTCCACTTT
TRBJ2-5,-,TRBV7-6,-,CASSLGPPRAQETQYF,TGTGCCAGCAGCCTCGGACCCCCAAGAGCGCAAGAGACCCAGTACTTC
TRBJ2-2,TRBD1,TRBV19,-,CASIRTGNPLRELFF,TGTGCCAGTATTAGGACAGGGAACCCGTTGAGGGAGCTGTTTTTT
TRBJ2-4,-,TRBV28,-,CASRHGEAQYF,TGTGCCAGCAGACACGGGGAGGCCCAGTACTTC
TRBJ2-7,-,TRBV28,-,CASRITGMSENEQYF,TGTGCCAGCAGAATTACAGGGATGAGCGAGAACGAGCAGTACTTC
TRBJ2-7,-,TRBV15,-,CATSRTGRDSYEQYF,TGTGCCACCAGCCGGACGGGCAGGGACTCCTACGAGCAGTACTTC
TRBJ2-7,-,TRBV18,-,CASSRDSYEQYF,TGTGCCAGCTCACGCGACTCCTACGAGCAGTACTTC
TRBJ2-3,TRBD2,TRBV29-1,-,CSAGGGSGSVADTQYF,TGCAGCGCCGGAGGAGGTAGCGGGAGTGTTGCAGATACGCAGTATTTT
TRBJ2-5,-,TRBV5-1,once,CASSPFYEGVGETQYF,TGCGCCAGCAGCCCCTTTTATGAGGGAGTGGGAGAGACCCAGTACTTC
TRBJ1-2,-,TRBV4-1,-,CASSQAGDGGTYGYTF,TGCGCCAGCAGCCAAGCAGGGGACGGGGGCACCTATGGCTACACCTTC
TRBJ1-2,-,TRBV6-5,-,CASSTSQGLSYGYTF,TGTGCCAGCAGTACCTCACAGGGCTTGAGCTATGGCTACACCTTC
TRBJ1-1,TRBD1,TRBV6-5,-,CASSYERDRENTEAFF,TGTGCCAGCAGTTACGAACGGGACAGGGAGAACACTGAAGCTTTCTTT
TRBJ2-1,-,TRBV19,-,CASSPGTYEQFF,TGTGCCAGTAGTCCCGGGACTTATGAGCAGTTCTTC
TRBJ1-5,-,TRBV7-9,once,CASSLAVTDYSNQPQHF,TGTGCCAGCAGCTTAGCGGTGACAGACTATAGCAATCAGCCCCAGCATTTT
TRBJ2-2,TRBD2,TRBV30,-,CAWSLGLAGWNGGELFF,TGTGCCTGGAGTTTAGGACTAGCGGGATGGAATGGCGGGGAGCTGTTTTTT
TRBJ2-1,-,TRBV2,-,CASSRTGLSSYNEQFF,TGTGCCAGCAGTCGGACGGGACTCAGCTCCTACAATGAGCAGTTCTTC
TRBJ2-7,-,TRBV11-2,-,CASSRAYEQYF,TGTGCCAGCAGCCGGGCCTACGAGCAGTACTTC
TRBJ1-2,-,TRBV19,-,CASSIGRLIYGYTF,TGTGCCAGTAGTATTGGAAGACTGATTTATGGCTACACCTTC
TRBJ1-2,-,TRBV9,-,CASSVGTPAYGYTF,TGTGCCAGCAGCGTAGGGACGCCTGCCTATGGCTACACCTTC
TRBJ2-7,-,TRBV4-1,-,CASRQTLMGPYEQYF,TGCGCCAGCAGACAGACATTAATGGGTCCCTACGAGCAGTACTTC
TRBJ1-2,-,TRBV5-1,-,CASSLSGPMGGYTF,TGCGCCAGCAGCTTGTCGGGGCCCATGGGTGGCTACACCTTC
TRBJ1-1,TRBD1,TRBV27,-,CASRPGTGVLDTEAFF,TGTGCCAGCCGGCCCGGGACAGGGGTTTTGGACACTGAAGCTTTCTTT
TRBJ2-6,-,TRBV25-1,-,CASSGNSGANVLTF,TGTGCCAGCAGTGGCAACTCTGGGGCCAACGTCCTGACTTTC
TRBJ2-7,TRBD1,TRBV28,-,CASSDWTGSSYEQYF,TGTGCCAGCAGTGATTGGACAGGGAGCTCCTACGAGCAGTACTTC
TRBJ2-1,TRBD2,TRBV4-2,-,CASSQDPGLAGNEQFF,TGTGCCAGCAGCCAAGATCCGGGACTAGCGGGGAATGAGCAGTTCTTC
TRBJ2-1,TRBD2,TRBV7-6,-,CASSPTSGRGDEQFF,TGTGCCAGCAGCCCAACTAGCGGGAGGGGGGATGAGCAGTTCTTC
TRBJ2-1,-,TRBV19,-,CASSPGGGMMGDEQFF,TGTGCCAGTAGTCCAGGGGGAGGGATGATGGGCGATGAGCAGTTCTTC
TRBJ1-1,TRBD1,TRBV6-5,once,CASSLSQGANTEAFF,TGTGCCAGCAGCCTATCACAGGGGGCTAACACTGAAGCTTTCTTT
TRBJ2-2,TRBD1,TRBV19,-,CASMGFDRGAVTGELFF,TGTGCCAGTATGGGTTTTGACAGGGGTGCAGTGACCGGGGAGCTGTTTTTT
TRBJ1-2,TRBD1,TRBV19,-,CASTFSGGGYTF,TGTGCCAGTACCTTCTCAGGGGGTGGCTACACCTTC
TRBJ1-5,-,TRBV19,-,CAGGRGHPNQPQHF,TGTGCCGGGGGACGAGGGCACCCTAATCAGCCCCAGCATTTT
TRBJ1-5,TRBD1,TRBV29-1,-,CSVGDREGNQPQHF,TGCAGCGTTGGGGACAGGGAGGGCAATCAGCCCCAGCATTTT
TRBJ2-1,TRBD2,TRBV5-1,-,CASSLEIAGVGDNEQFF,TGCGCCAGCAGCTTGGAAATAGCGGGAGTGGGCGACAATGAGCAGTTCTTC
TRBJ1-2,-,TRBV9,-,CASSQYTASLYGYTF,TGTGCCAGCAGCCAGTATACAGCTTCCCTCTATGGCTACACCTTC
TRBJ1-4,-,TRBV19,-,CASSIDPGAEKLFF,TGTGCCAGTAGTATAGATCCCGGGGCCGAAAAACTGTTTTTT
TRBJ2-3,TRBD1,TRBV23-1,-,CASTPSRDRGHPDTQYF,TGCGCCAGCACACCCTCGCGGGACAGGGGGCACCCAGATACGCAGTATTTT
TRBJ2-3,-,TRBV5-4,-,CASSLWGDTQYF,TGTGCCAGCAGCTTGTGGGGAGATACGCAGTATTTT
TRBJ1-3,-,TRBV21-1,-,CASSKVARDYGAGNTIYF,TGTGCCAGCAGCAAAGTAGCGAGAGATTACGGCGCGGGAAACACCATATATTTT
TRBJ2-1,-,TRBV5-6,-,CASSSDRGSYNEQFF,TGTGCCAGCAGTAGTGATCGAGGCTCCTACAATGAGCAGTTCTTC
TRBJ1-1,TRBD1,TRBV6-5,-,CASFEGATEAFF,TGTGCCAGCTTTGAGGGGGCCACTGAAGCTTTCTTT
TRBJ2-6,TRBD2,TRBV10-2,-,CASSESSGTANVLTF,TGCGCCAGCAGTGAGTCGAGCGGGACGGCCAACGTCCTGACTTTC